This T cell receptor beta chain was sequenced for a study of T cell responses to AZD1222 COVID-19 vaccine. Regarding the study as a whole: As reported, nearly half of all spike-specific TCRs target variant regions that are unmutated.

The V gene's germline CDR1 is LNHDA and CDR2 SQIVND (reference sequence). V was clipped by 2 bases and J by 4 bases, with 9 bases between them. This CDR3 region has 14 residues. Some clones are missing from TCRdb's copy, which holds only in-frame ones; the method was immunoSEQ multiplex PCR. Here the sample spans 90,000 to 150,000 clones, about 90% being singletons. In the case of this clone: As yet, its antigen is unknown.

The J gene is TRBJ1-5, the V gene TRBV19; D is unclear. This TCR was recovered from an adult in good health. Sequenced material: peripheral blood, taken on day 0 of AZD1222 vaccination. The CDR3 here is CASSIWGGNQPQHF. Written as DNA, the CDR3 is TGTGCCAGTAGTATATGGGGAGGTAATCAGCCCCAGCATTTT.